This T cell receptor (beta chain) was obtained from a study of CD4+ T cells in melanoma. General study findings and limits: A reported correlation linked neoantigen-specific CD4+ T cells to CD8+, macrophage and B cell function. Reportedly, melanoma neoantigen-specific CD4+ T cells showed varied differentiation states.

Clones were read by immunoSEQ multiplex PCR, and TCRdb kept only the in-frame ones, dropping some. The sample records approximately 47,000 clones, roughly 89% being singletons. The CDR3 length is 19 residues. V lost 5 bases and J lost 1; bases outside the gene matches: 9. CDR1 is SGHTA, CDR2 FQGNSA, per germline. In regard to this clone: The target antigen is unknown.

The material sequenced was peripheral blood. The origin of this receptor is a human donor with melanoma. The chain employs TRBV7-2 and TRBJ2-3; 16 bases align to TRBD2. CDR3 DNA: TGTGCCAGCAGCGGGAGGGGACTAGCGGGGGGGCCGGGCACAGATACGCAGTATTTT. This encodes CASSGRGLAGGPGTDTQYF.